The 22 T cell receptor beta chains below come from one sample, sequenced in a study of shared clonotypes between healthy human individuals (dated by TCRdb to about 2020). Libraries were constructed by the immunoSEQ multiplex PCR assay. This is the immuneACCESS table as TCRdb keeps it, with only in-frame sequences that have V and J called. A part of the clones is gone; compared with another copy, unresolved V genes explain less than half, and the rest is unexplained. The sample has about 2.1 million clones on record, 93% of them singletons. The ten largest make up about 1.6% of the sample. For the CD8 naive samples, CD45RO-negative cells were positively selected for CCR7, yielding a CD45RA+CCR7+ population from which TemRA cells were excluded. Specimen: naive CD8+ T cells from PBMCs. This specimen's cell subset or site label, interpreted: CD45RA+CCR7+. Receptors were obtained from a man aged 18 to 35 in good health. Some clones in this sample may be carry-over from other donors' samples.

CDR3 sequence (DNA): TGTGCCAGCAGCGTAACCGGGACAGAGGCCTACGAGCAGTACTTC. Residues: CASSVTGTEAYEQYF. The chain joins TRBV9 to TRBJ2-7, with TRBD1 matching 7 bases. With 1 base clipped from V and 2 bases from J, the junction kept 6 bases outside the gene matches. From germline, CDR1 is SGDLS and CDR2 YYNGEE. CDR3 length: 15 residues.

The chain recombines TRBV4-2 with TRBJ1-5; no clear D gene. Germline V gene sequence: CDR1 LGHNA, CDR2 YNFKEQ. The length of the CDR3 is 14 residues. The V end was cut by 1 base, the J end by 3 bases, with 7 bases between. The CDR3: CASSQVGVNQPQHF. CDR3 nucleotides: TGTGCCAGCAGCCAAGTTGGAGTCAATCAGCCCCAGCATTTT.

J is TRBJ2-5 and V is TRBV7-9, with D possibly being TRBD1 (6 bases). The CDR3 covers 14 residues. In germline, CDR1 is SEHNR, CDR2 FQNEAQ (reference sequence). V lost 6 bases and J lost 2, with 13 bases in between. The chain's CDR3 is CASSEMDRQETQYF. In DNA form, the CDR3 reads TGTGCCAGCAGTGAAATGGACAGACAAGAGACCCAGTACTTC.

This chain connects TRBV29-1 to TRBJ2-7; 8 bases map to TRBD1. CDR1 is SQVTM and CDR2 is ANQGSEA in the germline V gene. V was clipped by 6 bases and J by 2 bases; unmatched bases: 6. The CDR3 spans 13 residues. The CDR3 bases are TGCAGCGTGGTCGGACAGGGCACCTACGAGCAGTACTTC. It yields the protein CSVVGQGTYEQYF.

The V gene is TRBV5-8, the J gene TRBJ2-7, with D uncertain. Germline V CDR1 and CDR2: SGHTS, YDEGEE. This CDR3 spans 15 amino acids. Trimming shortened V by 3 bases and J by 3 bases, and 16 bases separated the two germline ends. This CDR3 reads CASSYGSKAGYEQYF. The CDR3 DNA reads TGTGCCAGCAGCTACGGGTCTAAGGCAGGCTACGAGCAGTACTTC.

Comments on this clone: At the DNA level, this CDR3 is encoded by other sequences in the same sample as well. The gene calls are TRBV9 and TRBJ2-7; weak D call: TRBD2 (6 bases). The CDR3 spans 15 residues. Trimming stripped 0 bases from V and 0 bases from J, with 10 bases between. From germline, CDR1 is SGDLS and CDR2 YYNGEE. CDR3 in DNA: TGTGCCAGCAGCGTAGCTGTCGGGAGCTCCTACGAGCAGTACTTC. Translation gives CASSVAVGSSYEQYF.

The genes are TRBV5-4 and TRBJ2-7, with a weak D call TRBD2 (6 bases). This CDR3 has 14 residues. Germline CDR1 SGHNT, CDR2 YYREEE (reference sequence). Trimming pared 4 bases from V and 0 bases from J, leaving 11 bases between. CDR3 region: CASSPEGPSYEQYF. The CDR3 region has the DNA TGTGCCAGCAGCCCGGAGGGACCCTCCTACGAGCAGTACTTC.

The chain employs TRBV11-2 and TRBJ2-3; perhaps TRBD2 as D (6 bases). The CDR3 has 16 amino acids. With 0 bases removed from V and 6 bases from J, the gap between germline ends came to 16 bases. Germline CDR1 reads SGHAT; CDR2 reads FQNNGV. The CDR3 region is CASSLDRDSEGDTQYF. The CDR3, as DNA: TGTGCCAGCAGCTTAGATCGGGACTCGGAGGGCGATACGCAGTATTTT.

This clone was counted a few times. The chain combines TRBV2 with TRBJ1-2, with 8 bases lining up with TRBD1. The V gene's germline CDR1 is SNHLY and CDR2 FYNNEI. This CDR3 comprises 15 residues. Germline trimming cut 4 bases from V and 7 bases from J; bases unmatched to any gene: 11. This CDR3 reads CASSGGTGVSFGYTF. For the CDR3, the DNA is TGTGCCAGCAGTGGAGGGACAGGCGTATCCTTTGGCTACACCTTC.

The V and J genes are TRBV6-6 and TRBJ2-7, with 9 bases fitting TRBD2. Trimming took 0 bases from V and 3 from J; bases not matched to a gene: 3. CDR3 size: 15 residues. Germline CDR1 and CDR2: MNHNY and SVGAGI (reference sequence). The CDR3 here is CASSYSAGGLYEQYF. CDR3 in DNA: TGTGCCAGCAGTTACTCTGCGGGAGGGCTCTACGAGCAGTACTTC.

The chain recombines TRBV5-1 with TRBJ2-2; D gene unclear. Germline V CDR1 and CDR2: SGHRS, YFSETQ. The CDR3 is 14 amino acids. V lost 0 bases to trimming and J lost 4 bases, with 7 bases between them. This chain's CDR3 is CASSLETPTGELFF. The CDR3 DNA is TGCGCCAGCAGCTTGGAGACGCCCACCGGGGAGCTGTTTTTT.

The count of this clone is one. The V and J genes are TRBV30 and TRBJ1-2, with D possibly being TRBD1 (5 bases). This CDR3 is built from 13 residues. Germline-derived CDR1 and CDR2 are GTSNPN and SVGIG (reference sequence). Trimming took 1 base from V and 7 from J, leaving 13 bases between them. In DNA form, the CDR3 reads TGTGCCTGGAGTGCCATGGGGGGAGGTGGCTACACCTTC. Its translation: CAWSAMGGGGYTF.

The genes are TRBV19 and TRBJ1-5, with D hard to call. The V and J ends lost 2 bases and 5 bases respectively, with 7 bases between them. CDR3 size: 13 residues. CDR1 and CDR2 from the germline V gene are LNHDA and SQIVND (reference sequence). The CDR3 DNA reads as TGTGCCAGTAGTATAATCAAGGATCAGCCCCAGCATTTT. Translated: CASSIIKDQPQHF.

This clone was picked up a small number of times. The same CDR3 is also encoded by other DNA sequences in this sample. V and J are TRBV28 and TRBJ2-2; 7 nucleotides match TRBD1. The CDR3 contains 14 residues. From germline, CDR1 is MDHEN and CDR2 SYDVKM. V trimming: 3 bases; J trimming: 3 bases; junction bases outside the gene matches: 1. DNA for the CDR3: TGTGCCAGCAGTTTGCAGGGGGACACCGGGGAGCTGTTTTTT. Encoded protein: CASSLQGDTGELFF.

The rearrangement joins TRBV5-6 to TRBJ2-7; 14 bases are a match to TRBD2. The V and J ends lost 2 bases and 6 bases, in that order; junction bases with no gene match: 10. The length of the CDR3 is 17 residues. Germline V lookup: CDR1 SGHDT, CDR2 YYEEEE. The CDR3 DNA sequence: TGTGCCAGCAGCTTTAATTTAGAGGGACTAGCGGGAGTCGAGCAGTACTTC. It translates to CASSFNLEGLAGVEQYF.

The genes are TRBV7-9 and TRBJ2-7, with 10 bases aligning to TRBD1. Trimming at V came to 5 bases and at J to 5 bases, leaving 12 bases not matched to a gene. Per germline, CDR1 SEHNR and CDR2 FQNEAQ (reference sequence). This CDR3 region has 16 residues. The CDR3 loop reads CASSPTTGTGANEQYF. The CDR3 nucleotides are TGTGCCAGCAGCCCAACGACCGGGACAGGGGCCAACGAGCAGTACTTC.

This chain joins TRBV19 and TRBJ1-1; unclear D gene. This CDR3 region has 15 residues. The germline V gene has CDR1 LNHDA and CDR2 SQIVND (reference sequence). Between the trimmed V and J ends, which lost 4 bases and 2 bases, there was a span of 14 bases. The CDR3 loop reads CASSTSALLNTEAFF. In DNA, the CDR3 is TGTGCCAGTAGTACCTCCGCCCTCCTCAACACTGAAGCTTTCTTT.

The chain combines TRBV6-5 with TRBJ1-2; D is possibly TRBD1 (5 bases). The length of the CDR3 is 14 residues. V was pared by 5 bases and J by 0 bases, with 10 bases between. CDR1 is MNHEY, CDR2 SVGAGI, per germline. The CDR3 protein is CASSPSRANYGYTF. The CDR3 coding sequence is TGTGCCAGCAGTCCCAGCAGGGCTAACTATGGCTACACCTTC.

In its sample, this clone was seen once. The chain employs TRBV27 and TRBJ1-6; D unclear. Germline CDR1 MNHEY, CDR2 SMNVEV (reference sequence). V was pared by 2 bases and J by 5 bases, with 16 bases between. The CDR3 contains 17 residues. The CDR3 bases are TGTGCCAGCAGTTTACAGGTCCTGGACGGCAATAATTCACCCCTCCACTTT. Translation: CASSLQVLDGNNSPLHF.

This chain uses TRBV5-1 with TRBJ2-1, with no clear D. This CDR3 is 12 amino acids long. The V end lost 4 bases, the J end lost 7 bases, and 9 bases lay between the germline ends. In germline, CDR1 is SGHRS, CDR2 YFSETQ. The CDR3 sequence: CASSAKSNEQFF. DNA for the CDR3: TGCGCCAGCAGCGCAAAATCGAATGAGCAGTTCTTC.

The chain employs TRBV9 and TRBJ2-3; 9 bases align to TRBD2. With V trimmed by 4 bases and J by 4 bases, 4 bases remained unmatched. This CDR3 has 14 residues. The germline CDR1 and CDR2 sequences are SGDLS and YYNGEE. The CDR3 DNA reads as TGTGCCAGCAGCTTAGCGGGAGTACCAGATACGCAGTATTTT. Residues: CASSLAGVPDTQYF.

This clone is a singleton in its sample. The J gene is TRBJ2-3, the V gene TRBV30, with 9 bases fitting TRBD2. This CDR3 spans 16 amino acids. V lost 1 base, J lost 3 bases, and 8 bases stayed unmatched. Germline V gene lookup returns CDR1 GTSNPN and CDR2 SVGIG (reference sequence). The CDR3 DNA reads TGTGCCTGGAGTGGTGTGGGCAGCGGGAGGACAGATACGCAGTATTTT. It is translated as CAWSGVGSGRTDTQYF.